This passage covers 7 T cell receptor beta chains from one sample sequenced in a study of blood T cell repertoires in COVID-19. Clones were read by immunoSEQ multiplex PCR, and TCRdb kept only the in-frame ones, dropping some. The sample comprises 150,000 to 200,000 clones, about 88% of which are singletons, and roughly 19% rests with the top ten. Sequenced input: peripheral blood. These receptors all come from a woman at least 80 years old with acute or convalescent COVID-19.

V gene TRBV29-1 combines with J gene TRBJ2-1; D remains ambiguous. The CDR3 runs 10 residues. Trimming removed 0 bases from V and 10 bases from J, with 4 bases in between. The V gene's germline CDR1 is SQVTM and CDR2 ANQGSEA. CDR3 bases: TGCAGCGTTGAAGATGAGGAGCAGTTCTTC. This encodes CSVEDEEQFF.

The rearrangement uses TRBV30 and TRBJ2-5; 9 bases are shared with TRBD2. V lost 2 bases and J lost 1; bases outside the gene matches: 5. The CDR3 spans 15 residues. CDR1 GTSNPN and CDR2 SVGIG come from the germline V gene (reference sequence). The CDR3 here is CAWSRLAGLQETQYF. DNA for the CDR3: TGTGCCTGGAGTCGCCTAGCGGGACTCCAAGAGACCCAGTACTTC.

A few counts support this clone. This sequence joins TRBV14 and TRBJ2-3, with TRBD2 matching 16 bases. This CDR3 has 22 residues. The germline gives CDR1 SGHDN, CDR2 FVKESK. V lost 4 bases to trimming and J lost 6 bases; unmatched junction nucleotides: 22. The CDR3 bases are TGTGCCAGCAGCCGGGGACTAGCGGGAGGGTTAGGGCCCGACGACCGACAGGATACGCAGTATTTT. As protein: CASSRGLAGGLGPDDRQDTQYF.

V gene TRBV5-1 combines with J gene TRBJ2-3; 8 nucleotides match TRBD2. The CDR3 is 18 residues long. The trim removed 5 bases at V and 1 base at J, leaving 15 bases unmatched. CDR1 is SGHRS, CDR2 YFSETQ, per germline. The CDR3 coding sequence is TGCGCCAGCAGTCGGGTCGTCGGGAGGGAGATTGGCACAGATACGCAGTATTTT. Translating it yields CASSRVVGREIGTDTQYF.

The V gene is TRBV10-3, the J gene TRBJ2-3; D possibly corresponds to TRBD2 (6 bases). CDR1 is ENHRY and CDR2 is SYGVKD in the germline V gene. The ends were cut back, 2 bases at V and 3 bases at J, with 9 bases in the middle. The CDR3 runs 14 residues. CDR3 residues: CAISERGSTDTQYF. CDR3 nucleotides: TGTGCCATCAGTGAGCGGGGGTCTACAGATACGCAGTATTTT.

In nucleotides, the CDR3 is TGTGCCAGCAGTGAAGACAGACCCTACGAGCAGTACTTC. Amino acids: CASSEDRPYEQYF. The chain employs TRBV6-1 and TRBJ2-7, with D hard to call. Trimming removed 1 base from V and 2 bases from J, with 6 bases in between. The CDR3 consists of 13 residues. Germline V CDR1 and CDR2: MNHNS, SASEGT.

This chain joins TRBV19 and TRBJ1-1; possible D gene TRBD1, 6 bases. The CDR3 has 14 amino acids. Trimming removed 6 bases from V and 1 base from J, with 12 bases in between. Germline CDR1 reads LNHDA; CDR2 reads SQIVND (reference sequence). This chain's CDR3 is CASRRPGQNTEAFF. The CDR3 bases are TGTGCCAGTAGGCGACCGGGACAGAACACTGAAGCTTTCTTT.